The sequence of this T cell receptor beta chain was determined in a study of T cell responses to AZD1222 COVID-19 vaccine (dated by TCRdb to the early 2020s). Study-wide context: AZD1222 recipients given second doses at about 4 weeks or at about 12 weeks were pooled, since spike-specific TCR depth and breadth were not found to differ between the two schedules. TCR sequencing covered some 240 trial participants: 207 given two doses of AZD1222 and approximately 25 given two doses of MenACWY control vaccine. Enrollment into the trials was organized by age into subgroups of 18-55, 56-69 and 70-plus years, and those subgroups contained 148, 28 and 57 TCR-sequenced participants, respectively.

General study outcomes and caveats: Because no day 14 peak-response samples were available, the repertoires could be characterized only after the peak T cell response. Participants were mostly white British, with more females than males. The authors suggested clonal diversity may have been underestimated. Nearly half of unique spike-specific TCRs reportedly recognized epitopes outside regions mutated in the B.1.351 and B.1.1.7 variants. A significant rise in spike-specific TCR breadth and depth was observed after two AZD1222 doses relative to day 0 and relative to MenACWY recipients. The 56-69-year group was small, and its depth increase did not reach significance, likely because of low power. The whole spike protein was spanned by vaccine-associated CD4 TCRs, and dominant responses were seen in regions 160-218 and 743-854. Conclusions about previously exposed vaccinees are limited, since just a handful of AZD1222 recipients were seropositive for SARS-CoV-2 at baseline.

A word on this clone: Its antigen has not been determined. It has no much larger one-base neighbor in the sample; base qualities were not kept.

The CDR3 regions of human TCRbeta chains were analyzed by immunosequencing. Per the source publication's procedure: Repertoire TCRs were checked for matches against a reference library of SARS-CoV-2-specific TCRs that had been generated using the MIRA antigen-specificity platform. Breadth was defined as the fraction of unique TCRs that were SARS-CoV-2-associated. Depth was defined as the fraction of total T cells that were SARS-CoV-2-associated. Using the MIRA data, each spike-specific TCR was mapped to the spike region that the TCR reacts to and placed in a CD4 or CD8 class. Log10-transformed breadth and depth values were compared by one-way ANOVA with Sidak's multiple comparisons tests. What TCRdb holds here is the immuneACCESS table cut down to in-frame rearrangements. Part of the clones is not present; checked against another copy, under half of the missing clones reflect an unresolved V gene, and the others are unexplained. The V and J calls and clone size come from that table; D and trimming were worked out from the DNA. For this sample the table gives under 140,000 clones, of which over 75% were detected only once. The top ten clones comprise about 4.5% of the sample.

Relative to germline, V is 4 bases shorter and J is 0 bases shorter, with 10 bases between their ends. CDR3 length: 14 amino acids, cysteine to phenylalanine. The read is trimmed to its CDR3 DNA, 42 bases read in frame from base 1. The germline V gene (reference sequence) gives CDR1 as GTSNPN and CDR2 as SVGIG. Explained via the paper, the time point label denotes: baseline before first vaccination. The vaccinee samples were drawn from two UK trials, COV001 and COV002, one of which was a single-blind randomized controlled phase 2/3 trial testing AZD1222 (ChAdOx1 nCoV-19) in healthy adults. For TCRbeta chain sequencing, PBMC samples from trial participants were taken at day 0 and at day 28 after the second dose.

The rearranged segments are TRBV30 and TRBJ1-3; the D gene identity is not certain. Sequencing used peripheral blood, obtained on day 0 of AZD1222 vaccination. The sequence was collected from an adult in good health. Read as DNA, the sequence is TGTGCCTGGAAAGACACTAACTCTGGAAACACCATATATTTT. This yields the protein CAWKDTNSGNTIYF.